The 13 T cell receptor beta chains below come from one sample, sequenced in a study of blood T cell repertoires in COVID-19 (dated by TCRdb to the early 2020s). The library was obtained by the immunoSEQ multiplex PCR assay. Here the immuneACCESS table is served through TCRdb, limited to in-frame sequences with V and J called. Missing clones are a known gap in these copies; in checked studies unresolved V genes cover under half, and the rest lacks a known reason. The sample contains around 100,000 clones, around 86% of them found a single time. About 15% of the sample comes from the top ten. The sequenced sample was peripheral blood. The receptors come from a man between 45 and 60 years old with acute or convalescent COVID-19.

The chain has TRBV29-1 and TRBJ2-3; weak D call: TRBD2 (6 bases). This CDR3 has 17 residues. Germline CDR1 reads SQVTM; CDR2 reads ANQGSEA. V was clipped by 2 bases and J by 1 base, with 19 bases between them. The CDR3 DNA sequence: TGCAGCGTTGAAATGCGGGGCTGGGGCGCTGGCACAGATACGCAGTATTTT. This gives the protein CSVEMRGWGAGTDTQYF.

This chain joins TRBV3-1 (or the pseudogene TRBV3-2) and TRBJ2-7; tentative D call: TRBD2 (5 bases). The ends were cut back, 1 base at V and 7 bases at J, with 14 bases in the middle. Germline-derived CDR1 and CDR2 are LGHDT and YNNKEL (reference sequence). The CDR3 extends over 14 amino acids. The CDR3 region has the DNA TGTGCCAGCAGCCAAGGAAAGAATGGGAGAGAGCAGTACTTC. Residues: CASSQGKNGREQYF.

The gene calls are TRBV6-6 and TRBJ2-5; D uncertain. This CDR3 contains 14 residues. Germline loops: CDR1 MNHNY, CDR2 SVGAGI (reference sequence). Trimming took 2 bases from V and 4 from J, leaving 11 bases between them. The CDR3 DNA is TGTGCCAGCAGTTACAACACGAGGTCAGAGACCCAGTACTTC. Its protein product is CASSYNTRSETQYF.

The rearrangement uses TRBV5-1 and TRBJ2-7; TRBD1 aligns across 12 bases. Germline CDR1 SGHRS, CDR2 YFSETQ. The CDR3 runs 16 residues. J gave up 7 bases and V 0 bases, and 8 bases lay outside the gene matches. The CDR3 sequence: CASSLAGTGGRGEQYF. Written as DNA, the CDR3 is TGCGCCAGCAGCTTGGCCGGGACAGGGGGCAGAGGGGAGCAGTACTTC.

The chain couples TRBV27 to TRBJ2-1; the D gene is possibly TRBD2 (7 bases). CDR3 length: 12 amino acids. The V end lost 3 bases, the J end lost 9 bases, and 9 bases lay between the germline ends. The V gene's germline CDR1 is MNHEY and CDR2 SMNVEV (reference sequence). The CDR3 DNA follows: TGTGCCAGCAGTTTGGGGGGGCGTGAGCAGTTCTTC. It yields the protein CASSLGGREQFF.

The table lists this clone with a count of one. The chain has TRBV5-5 and TRBJ2-2; 9 bases map to TRBD2. In germline, CDR1 is SGHKS, CDR2 YYEKEE (reference sequence). V trimming: 1 base; J trimming: 6 bases; junction bases outside the gene matches: 7. CDR3 length: 16 residues. For the CDR3, the DNA is TGTGCCAGCAGCTTGCGCGGGAGGGCCGGGGCCGGGGAGCTGTTTTTT. Protein sequence: CASSLRGRAGAGELFF. Full variable domain (remainder filled in from reference TRBV5-5 and TRBJ2-2): DAGVTQSPTHLIKTRGQQVTLRCSPISGHKSVSWYQQVLGQGPQFIFQYYEKEERGRGNFPDRFSARQFPNYSSELNVNALLLGDSALYLCASSLRGRAGAGELFFGEGSRLTVL.

The chain carries TRBV5-1 and TRBJ2-1, with D possibly being TRBD2 (6 bases). The germline V and J ends were trimmed by 0 bases and 10 bases, with 17 bases remaining between them. The CDR3 is 15 residues long. CDR1 SGHRS and CDR2 YFSETQ come from the germline V gene. The chain's CDR3 is CASSLALAQSGEQFF. CDR3 DNA: TGCGCCAGCAGCTTGGCCCTAGCGCAGTCAGGGGAGCAGTTCTTC.

CDR3 nucleotide sequence: TGTGCCAGCAGCTTGGACAGCCTCTATAATTCACCCCTCCACTTT. It specifies CASSLDSLYNSPLHF. This chain uses TRBV5-5 with TRBJ1-6; no clear D. Trimming cost V 0 bases and J 3 bases, with 7 bases left between them. The CDR3 sequence is 15 residues long. Germline CDR1 SGHKS, CDR2 YYEKEE (reference sequence).

The chain is built from TRBV11-3 and TRBJ2-3; TRBD2 aligns across 7 bases. The CDR3 runs 15 residues. V dropped 3 bases and J dropped 5; count of bases not matched to a gene: 8. CDR1 is SGHNT and CDR2 is YENEEA in the germline V gene. In DNA form, the CDR3 reads TGTGCCAGCAGCTTGACTAGCCTTCGGTTAGATACGCAGTATTTT. It encodes CASSLTSLRLDTQYF.

This chain links TRBV5-4 with TRBJ1-5; 7 nucleotides match TRBD1. Germline V gene sequence: CDR1 SGHNT, CDR2 YYREEE (reference sequence). This CDR3 has 15 amino acids. V lost 2 bases, J lost 7 bases, and 9 bases stayed unmatched. CDR3 region: CASSLGPGTEQPQHF. Here the CDR3 DNA reads TGTGCCAGCAGCTTAGGCCCAGGGACAGAGCAGCCCCAGCATTTT.

The V gene is TRBV24-1, the J gene TRBJ2-1; 12 nucleotides match TRBD1. Germline V CDR1 and CDR2: KGHDR, SFDVKD. The V gene end was trimmed by 5 bases and the J gene end by 9 bases; junction bases not matched to a gene: 10. The CDR3 is 16 amino acids. The CDR3 DNA reads TGTGCCACCAGTGTCACACCGGGACAGGGGGCAAGTGAGCAGTTCTTC. Its protein product is CATSVTPGQGASEQFF.

The chain joins TRBV25-1 to TRBJ2-1, with 9 bases that match TRBD2. Trimming cost V 4 bases and J 1 base; bases outside gene matches: 2. CDR1 and CDR2 (germline): MGHDK, SYGVNS. CDR3 length: 15 residues. CDR3 nucleotides: TGTGCCAGCAGTGGAGCGGGAGGTTCCTACAATGAGCAGTTCTTC. Translating gives CASSGAGGSYNEQFF.

The gene calls are TRBV28 and TRBJ1-2, with D possibly being TRBD1 (5 bases). Germline values: CDR1 MDHEN, CDR2 SYDVKM. CDR3 size: 16 residues. Between the trimmed V and J ends, which lost 1 base and 0 bases, there was a span of 12 bases. The CDR3 region is CASSLLRDGTNYGYTF. CDR3 nucleotide sequence: TGTGCCAGCAGTTTATTGCGGGACGGGACTAACTATGGCTACACCTTC.